Listed below are T cell receptor beta chains from one sample, sequenced in a study of post-analysis software for immune sequencing data. MiXCR, applied by TCRdb to the PCR reads, yields one record per CDR3 protein. Here the sample spans about 540,000 distinct CDR3 sequences, around 31% being singletons. The specimen sequenced was blood. These receptors were obtained from a girl younger than 18 with multiple sclerosis. Both conserved end residues are trimmed from each CDR3.

CDR3,length,V
ASSFRENYGYT,11,TRBV27
ASSPGTISYEQY,12,TRBV7-9
SAISSGQQYEQY,12,TRBV20-1
ASSLDALRGGYGYT,14,TRBV11-2
ATSRDIDKAKLF,12,TRBV15
ASSLGTEEFQF,11,TRBV5-5
ASSEHTEAF,9,TRBV5-1
ASSPMGTNPGDTQY,14,TRBV7-3
ASSVMGGANEQF,12,TRBV9
ASSLVRVRMNTEAF,14,TRBV7-2
SARDFRTSGGANEQF,15,TRBV20-1
ASSLQGTNSPLH,12,TRBV6-6
ASRTGSSYNEQF,12,TRBV3-1
ASRESVGETQY,11,TRBV10-2
AGSQPRQGFDGYT,13,TRBV4-1
ASSLRPDVEAF,11,TRBV7-3
ASSFGSGGRETQY,13,TRBV7-2
ASSEQKGAEQF,11,TRBV3-1
ASTQVAGKDTQY,12,TRBV12-3/TRBV12-4
SASNPNEQF,9,TRBV20-1
ASTKRPQH,8,TRBV6-4
ASNYLREGGSGANVLT,16,TRBV7-9
ASSPAQRQASYNEQF,15,TRBV5-6
ASSGLGLASKADTQY,15,TRBV27
ASSNRQDEAF,10,TRBV6-5
ASRRDSPNTEAF,12,TRBV5-1
TSRSSGGLLAKNIQY,15,TRBV6-2/TRBV6-3
ASSRSIGQGEETQY,14,TRBV5-4
ASSLAGGLSQPQH,13,TRBV5-1
SATTGQLEKLF,11,TRBV20-1
SAPTTPGADEQY,12,TRBV20-1
ATGLAGETQY,10,TRBV10-3
ASSLVEAGDPYEQY,14,TRBV7-9
ASSRGRNYGYT,11,TRBV9
ASSDHTYEQY,10,TRBV6-1
ASSQAWAGFNYGYT,14,TRBV3-1
ASSDASGGPDTQY,13,TRBV25-1
AISDAGGLGAF,11,TRBV10-3
SARDHRVTYGYT,12,TRBV20-1
ASSQDQGAFSYEQY,14,TRBV4-1
ASSVSPSGFSYNEQF,15,TRBV5-1
ASSPDFVSETQY,12,TRBV18
ASSRGGVTDTQY,12,TRBV7-6